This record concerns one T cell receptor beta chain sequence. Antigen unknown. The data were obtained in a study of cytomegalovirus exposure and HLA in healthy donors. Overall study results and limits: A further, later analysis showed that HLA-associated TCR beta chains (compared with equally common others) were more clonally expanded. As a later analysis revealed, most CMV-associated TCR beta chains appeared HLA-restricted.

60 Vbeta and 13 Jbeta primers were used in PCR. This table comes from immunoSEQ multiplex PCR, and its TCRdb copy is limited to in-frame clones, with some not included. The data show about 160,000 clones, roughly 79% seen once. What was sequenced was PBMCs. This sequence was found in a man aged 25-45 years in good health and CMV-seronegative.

Here the CDR3 reads CASSPILGLAGEGNEQFF. The CDR3 DNA reads as TGCGCCAGCAGCCCGATCCTGGGACTAGCGGGGGAAGGGAATGAGCAGTTCTTC. The V and J genes are TRBV4-3 and TRBJ2-1; TRBD2 matches 14 bases. This CDR3 spans 18 amino acids. With V trimmed by 4 bases and J by 7 bases, 12 bases remained unmatched. Germline-derived CDR1 and CDR2 are LGHNA and YSLEER.